Listed here are 27 T cell receptor beta chains from one sample, sequenced in a study of CD8 T cells in ankylosing spondylitis. TCRdb called the 5' RACE reads again in MiXCR, with one record for every CDR3 protein. This sample has approximately 42,000 distinct CDR3 sequences, with 3% to 4% found just once. Sequencing input: blood, either unsorted or a sorted T cell fraction (not recorded which). Source of these receptors: a female donor with ankylosing spondylitis or in good health (not recorded which).

This clonotype is medium-sized within its sample. The chain employs TRBV9 and TRBJ1-2; D uncertain. Germline CDR1 is SGDLS and CDR2 is YYNGEE. The germline V and J ends were trimmed by 0 bases and 0 bases, with 9 bases remaining between them. There are 15 residues in the CDR3. DNA of the CDR3: TGTGCCAGCAGCGTAGATCCGTTCCCTAACTATGGCTACACCTTC. The encoded protein is CASSVDPFPNYGYTF.

This clonotype was detected many times. The V call is TRBV9, the J call TRBJ2-1, with D tentatively TRBD1 (6 bases). Trimming removed 4 bases from V and 2 bases from J, with 13 bases in between. The CDR3 is 15 amino acids. From germline, CDR1 is SGDLS and CDR2 YYNGEE. The CDR3 bases are TGTGCCAGCAGCCTCCCGGGACAAGCCTACAATGAGCAGTTCTTC. Protein sequence: CASSLPGQAYNEQFF.

CDR3 residues: CASSVGLVYDGEQFF. For the CDR3, the DNA is TGTGCCAGCAGCGTAGGGCTAGTTTATGATGGTGAGCAGTTCTTC. The chain recombines TRBV9 with TRBJ2-1; no clear D. The germline CDR1 and CDR2 sequences are SGDLS and YYNGEE. The CDR3 has 15 amino acids. V shed 0 bases and J shed 9 bases, with 16 bases lying between them.

There are many counts of this clonotype. V is TRBV9 and J is TRBJ2-4; D gene ambiguous. This CDR3 is 13 amino acids long. Per germline, CDR1 SGDLS and CDR2 YYNGEE. Trimming took 0 bases from V and 6 from J, leaving 7 bases between them. The CDR3 spells CASSVDSVNIQYF. CDR3 sequence (DNA): TGTGCCAGCAGCGTAGATTCAGTAAACATTCAGTACTTC.

This clonotype was seen ten or more times. CDR3 sequence (DNA): TGTGCCAGCAGCCCCCGACAGGGAAGGTCACCCCTCCACTTT. It specifies CASSPRQGRSPLHF. This chain connects TRBV9 to TRBJ1-6; 7 bases match TRBD1. The CDR3 has 14 amino acids. V was clipped by 4 bases and J by 10 bases; unmatched bases: 8. Germline V gives CDR1 SGDLS, CDR2 YYNGEE.

The sample holds many counts of this clonotype. The CDR3 bases are TGTGCCAGCAGCGTCCGGACAGGGTCCCACAATGAGCAGTTCTTC. Its protein product is CASSVRTGSHNEQFF. The chain has TRBV9 and TRBJ2-1; 8 bases align to TRBD1. Germline trimming cut 2 bases from V and 5 bases from J; bases unmatched to any gene: 6. Germline lookup yields CDR1 SGDLS and CDR2 YYNGEE. There are 15 residues in the CDR3. Combining the CDR3 with reference TRBV9 and TRBJ2-1 gives the whole variable domain DSGVTQTPKHLITATGQRVTLRCSPRSGDLSVYWYQQSLDQGLQFLIQYYNGEERAKGNILERFSAQQFPDLHSELNLSSLELGDSALYFCASSVRTGSHNEQFFGPGTRLTVL.

This clonotype has at least ten counts. The CDR3 region is CASSAGLAGGLEQYF. DNA for the CDR3: TGTGCCAGCAGCGCCGGACTAGCGGGGGGGTTAGAGCAGTACTTC. This chain joins TRBV9 and TRBJ2-7, with 15 positions matching TRBD2. Germline V gives CDR1 SGDLS, CDR2 YYNGEE. The length of the CDR3 is 15 residues. V lost 3 bases, J lost 7 bases, and 5 bases stayed unmatched.

This clonotype appeared many times. V gene TRBV9 combines with J gene TRBJ1-1, with a possible D match to TRBD1 (5 bases). From germline, CDR1 is SGDLS and CDR2 YYNGEE. V was pared by 1 base and J by 1 base, with 14 bases between. The CDR3 contains 16 residues. Here the CDR3 DNA reads TGTGCCAGCAGCGTAACCCCGGGGCCTAAGAACACTGAAGCTTTCTTT. Amino acids: CASSVTPGPKNTEAFF.

This clonotype was detected many times. CDR3 nucleotide sequence: TGTGCCAGCAGCGTAGGCCCGGGGTATCCCTATGAAGCTTTCTTT. Its translation is CASSVGPGYPYEAFF. This rearrangement joins TRBV9 to TRBJ1-1, with D hard to call. Germline assignment: CDR1 SGDLS and CDR2 YYNGEE. This CDR3 comprises 15 residues. Trimming stripped 0 bases from V and 7 bases from J, with 16 bases between.

This clonotype has ten or more counts. The gene calls are TRBV9 and TRBJ1-2, with TRBD1 as a possible D gene (6 bases). The CDR3 runs 13 residues. The V gene lost 3 bases and the J gene lost 7 bases, with 13 bases spanning the gap. Germline CDR1 SGDLS, CDR2 YYNGEE. The CDR3 bases are TGTGCCAGCAGCGCAACAGGGTACGGTGGCTACACCTTC. Amino acids: CASSATGYGGYTF.

The table lists this clonotype with many counts. Here the CDR3 reads CASSQTGLGNQPQHF. The CDR3 bases are TGTGCCAGCAGCCAGACAGGGTTAGGCAATCAGCCCCAGCATTTT. The chain is built from TRBV9 and TRBJ1-5; the match to TRBD1 covers 7 bases. The CDR3 is made up of 15 amino acids. The J segment lost 2 bases and the V segment lost 4 bases, leaving 6 bases of the junction unmatched. The germline CDR1 and CDR2 sequences are SGDLS and YYNGEE.

The table lists this clonotype with many counts. DNA of the CDR3: TGTGCCAGCAGCGAGGGCCCTGGAGGCCAAAACATTCAGTACTTC. It translates to CASSEGPGGQNIQYF. The rearrangement links TRBV9 to TRBJ2-4; D possibly corresponds to TRBD2 (5 bases). The V end was cut by 3 bases, the J end by 5 bases, with 15 bases between. The CDR3 covers 15 residues. The germline CDR1 and CDR2 sequences are SGDLS and YYNGEE.

This clonotype was observed at least ten times. The rearrangement joins TRBV9 to TRBJ2-7, with D perhaps matching TRBD2 (5 bases). The CDR3 is 14 amino acids. Per the germline V gene, CDR1 is SGDLS and CDR2 is YYNGEE. The V and J ends lost 0 bases and 7 bases respectively, with 14 bases between them. CDR3 residues: CASSVEASRGEQYF. The CDR3 nucleotides read TGTGCCAGCAGCGTAGAGGCTAGCAGAGGTGAGCAGTACTTC.

The genes are TRBV9 and TRBJ1-4; D might be TRBD1 (5 bases). The V gene's germline CDR1 is SGDLS and CDR2 YYNGEE. Trimming took off 0 bases at V and 1 base at J, with 7 bases between the two ends. The CDR3 is made up of 15 amino acids. This CDR3 is CASSVAGLTNEKLFF. Written as DNA, the CDR3 is TGTGCCAGCAGCGTAGCAGGGTTAACTAATGAAAAACTGTTTTTT.

The table lists this clonotype with many counts. The chain couples TRBV9 to TRBJ1-1; 7 bases line up with TRBD1. After removal of 4 bases from V and 1 base from J, the junction contained 7 bases not matched to a gene. The CDR3 totals 15 residues. The germline V gene has CDR1 SGDLS and CDR2 YYNGEE. CDR3 sequence reads: CASSTPTGRNTEAFF. The CDR3 DNA reads TGTGCCAGCAGCACGCCGACAGGGAGGAACACTGAAGCTTTCTTT.

This clonotype has only a few counts. This chain connects TRBV9 to TRBJ1-3; D not certain. The germline CDR1 and CDR2 sequences are SGDLS and YYNGEE. The length of the CDR3 is 15 residues. V lost 1 base and J 0 bases, leaving 8 bases between the germline ends. CDR3 protein: CASSVSQVSGNTIYF. The CDR3 DNA reads as TGTGCCAGCAGCGTAAGCCAGGTCTCTGGAAACACCATATATTTT.

This clonotype was found many times. Because the CDR3 is missing its conserved closing phenylalanine or tryptophan, this is likely a read error. Because the CDR3's place on the DNA is in doubt, the DNA is left out and the CDR3 is given as listed by TCRdb. This chain links TRBV9 with TRBJ1-1. The CDR3 is 8 residues long, counting both termini. Germline V gene sequence: CDR1 SGDLS, CDR2 YYNGEE. Here the CDR3 reads CASKYFGV.

This rearrangement joins TRBV9 to TRBJ2-3; D gene uncertain. The CDR3 extends over 14 amino acids. V was cut by 3 bases and J by 2 bases, with 10 bases left in between. The germline V gene has CDR1 SGDLS and CDR2 YYNGEE. As DNA, the CDR3 is TGTGCCAGCAGCGCAGGACCGGACACAGATACGCAGTATTTT. This translates into CASSAGPDTDTQYF.

This clonotype was picked up many times. The V call is TRBV9, the J call TRBJ2-3; 10 nucleotides align to TRBD2. This CDR3 contains 17 residues. With V trimmed by 0 bases and J by 0 bases, 4 bases remained unmatched. Germline V lookup: CDR1 SGDLS, CDR2 YYNGEE. The CDR3 is CASSVGETSGSTDTQYF. The CDR3 DNA is TGTGCCAGCAGCGTAGGTGAGACTAGCGGGAGCACAGATACGCAGTATTTT.

In this sample, this clonotype turned up once. The V call is TRBV9, the J call TRBJ2-3, with no clear D. The CDR3 has 15 residues. With 2 bases removed from V and 7 bases from J, the gap between germline ends came to 17 bases. Germline V gene sequence: CDR1 SGDLS, CDR2 YYNGEE. CDR3 bases: TGTGCCAGCAGCGTCTTGACAAAGGGCATAAATACGCAGTATTTT. Amino acid sequence: CASSVLTKGINTQYF. Using reference TRBV9 and TRBJ2-3 for the parts outside the CDR3, the full variable domain is DSGVTQTPKHLITATGQRVTLRCSPRSGDLSVYWYQQSLDQGLQFLIQYYNGEERAKGNILERFSAQQFPDLHSELNLSSLELGDSALYFCASSVLTKGINTQYFGPGTRLTVL.

This clonotype was seen repeatedly, ten times or more. V is TRBV9 and J is TRBJ2-2, with D perhaps matching TRBD1 or TRBD2 (5 bases each). The germline V and J ends were trimmed by 0 bases and 3 bases, with 6 bases remaining between them. Germline loops: CDR1 SGDLS, CDR2 YYNGEE. This CDR3 spans 14 amino acids. The CDR3 region is CASSVGGDTGELFF. The CDR3 DNA reads as TGTGCCAGCAGCGTAGGAGGGGACACCGGGGAGCTGTTTTTT.

This clonotype was found many times. The chain carries TRBV9 and TRBJ2-7; D is perhaps TRBD1 (6 bases). V shed 3 bases and J shed 2 bases, with 12 bases lying between them. Germline V gene data show CDR1 as SGDLS and CDR2 as YYNGEE. The CDR3 is 14 residues long. For the CDR3, the DNA is TGTGCCAGCAGCGAGCAGGGGTTACCCTACGAGCAGTACTTC. Encoded protein: CASSEQGLPYEQYF.

This clonotype was seen at least ten times. J is TRBJ2-3 and V is TRBV9, with D perhaps matching TRBD1 (6 bases). V dropped 2 bases and J dropped 2 bases, with 15 bases sitting between them. From germline, CDR1 is SGDLS and CDR2 YYNGEE. The CDR3 sequence is 16 residues long. CDR3: CASSVATGSITDTQYF. CDR3 nucleotide sequence: TGTGCCAGCAGCGTCGCTACAGGGTCTATCACAGATACGCAGTATTTT.

This clonotype was seen ten or more times. This sequence joins TRBV9 and TRBJ1-4; D remains unclear. The V end was cut by 0 bases, the J end by 5 bases, with 8 bases between. There are 14 residues in the CDR3. CDR1 is SGDLS and CDR2 is YYNGEE in the germline V gene. CDR3 amino acids: CASSVGHRNEKLFF. The CDR3 nucleotides read TGTGCCAGCAGCGTAGGACACCGGAATGAAAAACTGTTTTTT.

This clonotype was counted many times. V and J are TRBV9 and TRBJ2-3; tentative D call: TRBD2 (6 bases). The germline V gene encodes CDR1 SGDLS and CDR2 YYNGEE. This CDR3 is built from 16 residues. V was shortened by 0 bases and J by 3 bases, with 14 bases between the two germline ends. The CDR3 region is CASSVEAGRSTDTQYF. The CDR3 DNA follows: TGTGCCAGCAGCGTAGAGGCGGGGAGGTCGACAGATACGCAGTATTTT. The full variable domain, its missing parts supplied by reference TRBV9 and TRBJ2-3, is DSGVTQTPKHLITATGQRVTLRCSPRSGDLSVYWYQQSLDQGLQFLIQYYNGEERAKGNILERFSAQQFPDLHSELNLSSLELGDSALYFCASSVEAGRSTDTQYFGPGTRLTVL.

This clonotype was picked up many times. This chain uses TRBV9 with TRBJ2-7, with D unclear. The CDR3 runs to 14 residues. V was clipped by 0 bases and J by 5 bases, with 12 bases between them. Germline V gene lookup returns CDR1 SGDLS and CDR2 YYNGEE. CDR3 in DNA: TGTGCCAGCAGCGTAGAACGGTTCCCTAACGAGCAGTACTTC. This gives the protein CASSVERFPNEQYF. Together with reference TRBV9 and TRBJ2-7, the CDR3 gives the full variable domain: DSGVTQTPKHLITATGQRVTLRCSPRSGDLSVYWYQQSLDQGLQFLIQYYNGEERAKGNILERFSAQQFPDLHSELNLSSLELGDSALYFCASSVERFPNEQYFGPGTRLTVT.

By share, this clonotype ranks as medium-sized. J is TRBJ1-2 and V is TRBV9; D is uncertain. V was shortened by 0 bases and J by 4 bases, with 13 bases between the two germline ends. CDR3 length: 15 amino acids. Germline V gene data show CDR1 as SGDLS and CDR2 as YYNGEE. This CDR3 reads CASSVDGRPSYGYTF. CDR3 nucleotide sequence: TGTGCCAGCAGCGTAGATGGCCGACCAAGCTATGGCTACACCTTC.